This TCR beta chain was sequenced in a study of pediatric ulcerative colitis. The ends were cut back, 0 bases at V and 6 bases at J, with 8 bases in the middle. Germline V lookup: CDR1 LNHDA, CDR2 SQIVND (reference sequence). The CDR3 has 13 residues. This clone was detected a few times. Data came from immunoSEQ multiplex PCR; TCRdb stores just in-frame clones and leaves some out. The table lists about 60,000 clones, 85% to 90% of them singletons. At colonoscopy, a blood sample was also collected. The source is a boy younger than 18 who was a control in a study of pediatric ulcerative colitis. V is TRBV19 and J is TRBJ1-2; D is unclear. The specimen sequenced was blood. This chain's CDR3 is CASSIDAGDGYTF. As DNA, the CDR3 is TGTGCCAGTAGTATAGATGCCGGGGATGGCTACACCTTC.